The 21 T cell receptor beta chains below were found in one sample sequenced in a study of blood T cell repertoires in COVID-19 (TCRdb year 2020). Libraries were made using the immunoSEQ multiplex PCR assay. Imported from immuneACCESS, the table was reduced by TCRdb to in-frame sequences with V and J called. These copies leave out some clones; in studies compared against another copy, an unresolved V gene accounts for under half, and the cause of the remainder is not known. The sample table lists 300,000 or so clones, about nine tenths of them with a count of one. Of the sample, roughly 10% is held by the ten largest clones. The sequenced sample consisted of PBMCs or T cells enriched from blood (not recorded which). Receptor source: a young woman who had recovered from COVID-19.

This chain links TRBV24-1 with TRBJ1-1; TRBD1 matches at 8 bases. The CDR3 covers 16 residues. V shed 3 bases, J shed 0 bases, and the junction held 5 bases outside the gene matches. Looked up from germline, CDR1 is KGHDR and CDR2 is SFDVKD. CDR3 sequence (DNA): TGTGCCACCAGTGATGGCGGGGACAGGATGAACACTGAAGCTTTCTTT. This translates into CATSDGGDRMNTEAFF.

This rearrangement joins TRBV6-6 to TRBJ2-2, with D hard to call. Germline CDR1 reads MNHNY; CDR2 reads SVGAGI (reference sequence). The V and J ends lost 0 bases and 0 bases respectively, with 8 bases between them. The CDR3 extends over 16 amino acids. The CDR3 sequence: CASSYSYQTNTGELFF. In DNA form, the CDR3 reads TGTGCCAGCAGTTACTCGTATCAGACGAACACCGGGGAGCTGTTTTTT.

The CDR3 region has the DNA TGTGCCAGCAGCTTGACAGGATCCTACGAGCAGTACTTC. This translates into CASSLTGSYEQYF. The rearrangement uses TRBV5-5 and TRBJ2-7, with D possibly matching TRBD1 (5 bases). V was cut by 1 base and J by 1 base, with 6 bases left in between. CDR1 SGHKS and CDR2 YYEKEE come from the germline V gene (reference sequence). The CDR3 sequence is 13 residues long.

The V gene is TRBV6-5, the J gene TRBJ1-2; 7 nucleotides align to TRBD1. The V gene end was trimmed by 7 bases and the J gene end by 8 bases; junction bases not matched to a gene: 10. The CDR3 spans 13 residues. Germline V gene data show CDR1 as MNHEY and CDR2 as SVGAGI. The DNA for the CDR3 is TGTGCCAGCACCAACACAGGGGCGCAGGGCTACACCTTC. Translated: CASTNTGAQGYTF.

The rearrangement uses TRBV7-9 and TRBJ2-2; maybe TRBD1 (5 bases). The CDR3 is made up of 14 amino acids. Looked up from germline, CDR1 is SEHNR and CDR2 is FQNEAQ (reference sequence). The V and J ends lost 5 bases and 6 bases respectively, with 13 bases between them. The CDR3 protein is CASSPGLAPGELFF. CDR3 DNA: TGTGCCAGCAGCCCAGGGCTGGCCCCCGGGGAGCTGTTTTTT.

This rearrangement joins TRBV30 to TRBJ1-4; 7 bases align to TRBD1. Germline values: CDR1 GTSNPN, CDR2 SVGIG (reference sequence). V lost 2 bases, J lost 5 bases, and 5 bases stayed unmatched. The CDR3 length is 14 residues. CDR3 region: CAWSSGTVNEKLFF. Written as DNA, the CDR3 is TGTGCCTGGAGTTCCGGGACAGTCAATGAAAAACTGTTTTTT.

This clone has a single count. V usage is TRBV29-1 and J usage is TRBJ1-4, with 7 positions matching TRBD1. After removal of 6 bases from V and 7 bases from J, the junction contained 8 bases not matched to a gene. CDR1 is SQVTM and CDR2 is ANQGSEA in the germline V gene. The CDR3 has 13 amino acids. The CDR3 sequence: CSVRRDSTEKLFF. Here the CDR3 DNA reads TGCAGCGTGCGACGGGACAGTACTGAAAAACTGTTTTTT.

In its sample, this clone was seen once. The chain recombines TRBV5-6 with TRBJ1-3; 8 nucleotides match TRBD1. The CDR3 runs to 17 residues. CDR1 and CDR2 (germline): SGHDT, YYEEEE. Trimming removed 1 base from V and 4 bases from J; junction bases left unmatched: 10. The DNA of the CDR3 is TGTGCCAGCAGCTTGCTCTGGGACAGGCGAGAGGGAAACACCATATATTTT. It translates to CASSLLWDRREGNTIYF.

The rearrangement uses TRBV23-1 and TRBJ2-1; unclear D gene. TRBV23-1 is noted as an ORF with a role that remains uncertain. This CDR3 has 12 residues. V lost 6 bases to trimming and J lost 15 bases, with 18 bases between them. This CDR3 reads CASSPPVPAGFF. The CDR3, as DNA: TGCGCCAGCAGCCCTCCAGTGCCGGCAGGGTTCTTC.

The chain recombines TRBV7-9 with TRBJ2-5; 10 nucleotides align to TRBD1. The CDR3 loop spans 14 amino acids. The V gene's germline CDR1 is SEHNR and CDR2 FQNEAQ (reference sequence). V lost 7 bases, J lost 4 bases, and 6 bases stayed unmatched. The CDR3 protein is CASNPGQGLETQYF. CDR3 coding DNA: TGTGCCAGCAATCCGGGACAGGGGTTAGAGACCCAGTACTTC. The full variable domain, completed using reference TRBV7-9 and TRBJ2-5, is DTGVSQNPRHKITKRGQNVTFRCDPISEHNRLYWYRQTLGQGPEFLTYFQNEAQLEKSRLLSDRFSAERPKGSFSTLEIQRTEQGDSAMYLCASNPGQGLETQYFGPGTRLLVL.

This CDR3 reads CAISESHLRDWETQYF. As DNA, the CDR3 is TGTGCCATCAGTGAGTCCCATCTTAGGGACTGGGAGACCCAGTACTTC. The V call is TRBV10-3, the J call TRBJ2-5; maybe TRBD2 (6 bases). V gave up 0 bases and J gave up 5 bases, with 16 bases separating them. Germline lookup yields CDR1 ENHRY and CDR2 SYGVKD. This CDR3 is 16 amino acids long.

The chain joins TRBV6-5 to TRBJ2-2, with TRBD2 matching over 11 bases. Germline loops: CDR1 MNHEY, CDR2 SVGAGI. CDR3 size: 14 residues. The J segment lost 4 bases and the V segment lost 6 bases, leaving 1 base of the junction unmatched. In DNA form, the CDR3 reads TGTGCCAGCAGACTAGCGGGAGCCACCGGGGAGCTGTTTTTT. This translates into CASRLAGATGELFF.

A note on this clone: Other DNA sequences of this sample code for an identical CDR3. The gene calls are TRBV5-5 and TRBJ1-5; no clear D gene. Germline CDR1 SGHKS, CDR2 YYEKEE (reference sequence). The CDR3 consists of 12 residues. The V end was cut by 0 bases, the J end by 6 bases, with 4 bases between. CDR3 protein: CASSLAGQPQHF. CDR3 sequence (DNA): TGTGCCAGCAGCTTGGCCGGTCAGCCCCAGCATTTT.

This clone was counted only a few times. This chain connects TRBV3-1 (or the pseudogene TRBV3-2) to TRBJ1-5, with D perhaps matching TRBD1 (6 bases). Germline assignment: CDR1 LGHDT and CDR2 YNNKEL (reference sequence). V lost 1 base and J lost 4, with 8 bases in between. This CDR3 has 14 residues. The CDR3 coding sequence is TGTGCCAGCAGCCAAGGGACAGCAAATCAGCCCCAGCATTTT. Protein sequence: CASSQGTANQPQHF.

In its sample, this clone was seen a few times. This sequence joins TRBV24-1 and TRBJ1-5; 8 nucleotides match TRBD1. J was trimmed by 5 bases and V by 5 bases; bases with no gene match: 4. This CDR3 contains 14 residues. The germline gives CDR1 KGHDR, CDR2 SFDVKD. The CDR3 loop is CATSAAGGHQPQHF. The DNA for the CDR3 is TGTGCCACCAGTGCCGCAGGGGGCCATCAGCCCCAGCATTTT.

The chain joins TRBV5-8 to TRBJ2-7; TRBD2 aligns across 7 bases. V dropped 0 bases and J dropped 0; count of bases not matched to a gene: 3. Germline CDR1 SGHTS, CDR2 YDEGEE. This CDR3 comprises 15 residues. CDR3 in DNA: TGTGCCAGCAGCTTGGCGGGGGGAGCCTCCTACGAGCAGTACTTC. Its protein is CASSLAGGASYEQYF.

In its sample, this clone was seen once. The V call is TRBV7-3, the J call TRBJ2-1, with D perhaps matching TRBD2 (5 bases). Germline values: CDR1 SGHTA, CDR2 FQGTGA. Trimming shortened V by 5 bases and J by 5 bases, and 19 bases separated the two germline ends. This CDR3 region has 16 residues. CDR3 sequence reads: CASSPGIGRRDNEQFF. DNA for the CDR3: TGTGCCAGCAGCCCCGGGATTGGGCGGAGAGACAATGAGCAGTTCTTC.

The chain links TRBV30 to TRBJ2-5, with TRBD2 matching over 9 bases. CDR3 length: 14 amino acids. Germline assignment: CDR1 GTSNPN and CDR2 SVGIG (reference sequence). The J segment lost 2 bases and the V segment lost 2 bases, leaving 3 bases of the junction unmatched. The CDR3 coding sequence is TGTGCCTGGAGTAGCGGGGGGTTTCAAGAGACCCAGTACTTC. Its protein is CAWSSGGFQETQYF.

This chain links TRBV27 with TRBJ1-2; 11 bases map to TRBD1. V dropped 3 bases and J dropped 2; count of bases not matched to a gene: 2. Per the germline V gene, CDR1 is MNHEY and CDR2 is SMNVEV (reference sequence). The CDR3 has 15 residues. The CDR3 sequence: CASSFRTGGNYGYTF. CDR3 coding DNA: TGTGCCAGCAGTTTCAGGACAGGGGGCAACTATGGCTACACCTTC.

Many counts were recorded for this clone. This sequence joins TRBV6-1 and TRBJ2-7; 12 bases are shared with TRBD1. The CDR3 is 16 residues long. Losses at the gene ends were 4 bases for V and 5 bases for J; bases not matched to a gene: 9. Germline values: CDR1 MNHNS, CDR2 SASEGT. The CDR3 DNA reads as TGTGCCAGCAGTGCCTCCCCAGGGACAGGGGGCGACGAGCAGTACTTC. This sequence encodes CASSASPGTGGDEQYF.

The CDR3 here is CASSSSHTQGYGELFF. CDR3 coding DNA: TGTGCCAGCAGCTCGTCTCATACTCAGGGATACGGGGAGCTGTTTTTT. The chain joins TRBV5-6 to TRBJ2-2; maybe TRBD1 (5 bases). Germline V CDR1 and CDR2: SGHDT, YYEEEE. The CDR3 sequence is 16 residues long. V lost 3 bases to trimming and J lost 7 bases, with 19 bases between them.